This paragraph covers one T cell receptor beta chain sequence. Deletions cut 5 bases from V and 0 bases from J, with 8 bases between. There are 15 residues in the CDR3. The germline V gene encodes CDR1 SGHTA and CDR2 FQGNSA. This entry comes from a study of blood T cell repertoires in COVID-19. Study details: Whether acute or convalescent, the COVID-19 samples came from the United States, Italy and Spain. T cells, B-cell-depleted T cells, or PBMCs supplied cDNA or gDNA.

Authors' methods: Researchers report that nucleated cell counts were estimated from reference gene primer amplification. Data came from immunoSEQ multiplex PCR; TCRdb stores just in-frame clones and leaves some out. The D gene and trimming were derived from the DNA, and the V and J assignments and clone size from that table. The sample lists under 400,000 clones; around 87% were seen once. The J gene is TRBJ2-6, the V gene TRBV7-2; D uncertain. Sequencing input: peripheral blood. The receptor's source is a man between 18 and 29 years old with active or convalescent COVID-19. In DNA form, the CDR3 reads TGTGCCAGCAGCCGTGTTTACTCTGGGGCCAACGTCCTGACTTTC. Its protein product is CASSRVYSGANVLTF.